The 29 T cell receptor beta chains in this list originate from one sample, sequenced in a study of T cells of healthy individuals. TCRdb ran MiXCR on the 5' RACE reads and lists one entry per CDR3 protein. The repertoire has about 82,000 distinct CDR3 sequences, approximately 5.4% of them found once; the top ten carry roughly 7.1%. These receptors all stem from a female donor in good health.

The rearrangement links TRBV19 to TRBJ1-1, with no clear D. V lost 5 bases, J lost 5 bases, and 15 bases lay in between. Germline V gene data show CDR1 as LNHDA and CDR2 as SQIVND (reference sequence). The CDR3 totals 14 residues. In DNA form, the CDR3 reads TGTGCCAGTAGTCAACCCGGAACGACGACTGAAGCTTTCTTT. This sequence encodes CASSQPGTTTEAFF.

This clonotype came up a few times. The chain is built from TRBV7-6 and TRBJ2-3; D is perhaps TRBD2 (6 bases). This CDR3 region has 15 residues. Trimming cost V 3 bases and J 0 bases, with 10 bases left between them. Looked up from germline, CDR1 is SGHVS and CDR2 is FNYEAQ. The CDR3 loop reads CASSFSGASTDTQYF. The CDR3 DNA reads as TGTGCCAGCAGCTTTAGCGGAGCTAGCACAGATACGCAGTATTTT.

V and J are TRBV5-1 and TRBJ2-7; 9 bases line up with TRBD1. V lost 4 bases, J lost 3 bases, and 5 bases stayed unmatched. The length of the CDR3 is 14 residues. Germline values: CDR1 SGHRS, CDR2 YFSETQ. The CDR3 DNA reads TGCGCCAGCAGCACGGACAGGGGATACTACGAGCAGTACTTC. As protein: CASSTDRGYYEQYF.

This clonotype was observed a handful of times. The V gene is TRBV7-9, the J gene TRBJ2-3; 7 nucleotides align to TRBD2. The V and J ends lost 7 bases and 1 base, in that order; junction bases with no gene match: 5. Germline CDR1 is SEHNR and CDR2 is FQNEAQ (reference sequence). The CDR3 loop spans 14 amino acids. CDR3: CASIKTSGTDTQYF. The CDR3 DNA reads TGTGCCAGCATCAAAACTAGCGGCACAGATACGCAGTATTTT.

This clonotype was picked up many times. V usage is TRBV14 and J usage is TRBJ1-2; no definite D call. The V and J ends lost 4 bases and 4 bases respectively, with 10 bases between them. The germline V gene has CDR1 SGHDN and CDR2 FVKESK. The CDR3 consists of 13 residues. The CDR3 DNA reads as TGTGCCAGCAGCCCCGGGGTTAGCTATGGCTACACCTTC. Amino acid sequence: CASSPGVSYGYTF.

The sample holds many counts of this clonotype. This chain joins TRBV5-1 and TRBJ2-3, with 8 bases fitting TRBD2. Losses at the gene ends were 4 bases for V and 1 base for J; bases not matched to a gene: 5. The CDR3 has 15 residues. Germline lookup yields CDR1 SGHRS and CDR2 YFSETQ. This chain's CDR3 is CASSPLTSGTDTQYF. CDR3 nucleotide sequence: TGCGCCAGCAGCCCCTTGACTAGCGGCACAGATACGCAGTATTTT.

This clonotype came up a few times. The genes are TRBV12-3 or TRBV12-4 and TRBJ2-1; no definite D call. Trimming cost V 3 bases and J 0 bases, with 15 bases left between them. The CDR3 is 17 residues long. The CDR3 DNA follows: TGTGCCAGCAGTTTCAGATTTACGGCCAGCTCCTACAATGAGCAGTTCTTC. Amino acid sequence: CASSFRFTASSYNEQFF.

This clonotype has ten or more counts. The rearrangement uses TRBV7-9 and TRBJ2-7; either TRBD1 or TRBD2 may fit D (5 bases each). CDR1 SEHNR and CDR2 FQNEAQ come from the germline V gene (reference sequence). V lost 5 bases and J 1 base, leaving 18 bases between the germline ends. CDR3 length equals 16 residues. The CDR3 here is CASSRAYLGRSYEQYF. CDR3 DNA: TGTGCCAGCAGCAGAGCTTACTTGGGACGTTCCTACGAGCAGTACTTC.

This clonotype occurred many times. This chain links TRBV6-2 or TRBV6-3 with TRBJ2-1, with D maybe TRBD2 (5 bases). Germline V CDR1 and CDR2: MNHEY, SVGEGT. Trimming took off 0 bases at V and 4 bases at J, with 13 bases between the two ends. The CDR3 runs to 16 residues. The CDR3 coding sequence is TGTGCCAGCAGTTACTCGAACGCGGGCAGTTACAATGAGCAGTTCTTC. Protein: CASSYSNAGSYNEQFF.

This clonotype was detected ten times or more. This chain joins TRBV14 and TRBJ1-3; D not certain. CDR3 length: 16 residues. Trimming took 0 bases from V and 0 from J, leaving 9 bases between them. Germline CDR1 is SGHDN and CDR2 is FVKESK. Here the CDR3 reads CASSQDPAGSGNTIYF. The CDR3 DNA sequence: TGTGCCAGCAGCCAAGATCCGGCAGGCTCTGGAAACACCATATATTTT.

In this sample, this clonotype turned up many times. V is TRBV20-1 and J is TRBJ2-7, with a possible D match to TRBD2 (6 bases). Germline assignment: CDR1 DFQATT and CDR2 SNEGSKA (reference sequence). Trimming removed 3 bases at V and 2 bases at J, with 17 bases between. This CDR3 has 15 amino acids. Written as DNA, the CDR3 is TGCAGTGCTAGCCCCCGGCTAGCGCATGCCTACGAGCAGTACTTC. Translation: CSASPRLAHAYEQYF.

This chain connects TRBV7-2 to TRBJ1-5, with 10 bases lining up with TRBD1. Unmatched junction bases numbered 6, after V lost 4 bases and J lost 6 bases. The V gene's germline CDR1 is SGHTA and CDR2 FQGNSA. The CDR3 is made up of 15 amino acids. The CDR3 here is CASSSWDRGGQPQHF. The CDR3 nucleotides read TGTGCCAGCAGCTCCTGGGACAGGGGTGGTCAGCCCCAGCATTTT.

This clonotype was seen a few times. V is TRBV6-5 and J is TRBJ1-2; weak D call: TRBD1 (5 bases). Germline-derived CDR1 and CDR2 are MNHEY and SVGAGI. The CDR3 runs 14 residues. V lost 4 bases to trimming and J lost 6 bases, with 15 bases between them. CDR3 protein: CASSSPGGGDGYTF. The CDR3 region has the DNA TGTGCCAGCAGTTCCCCCGGGGGTGGAGATGGCTACACCTTC.

This clonotype was seen repeatedly, ten times or more. The V gene is TRBV7-2, the J gene TRBJ2-3; D may correspond to TRBD1 or TRBD2 (5 bases each). The V end was cut by 5 bases, the J end by 2 bases, with 8 bases between. CDR1 is SGHTA and CDR2 is FQGNSA in the germline V gene. The CDR3 covers 13 residues. The CDR3 protein is CASSVGTTDTQYF. DNA for the CDR3: TGTGCCAGCAGCGTTGGGACCACAGATACGCAGTATTTT. The full variable domain, completed using reference TRBV7-2 and TRBJ2-3, is GAGVSQSPSNKVTEKGKDVELRCDPISGHTALYWYRQSLGQGLEFLIYFQGNSAPDKSGLPSDRFSAERTGGSVSTLTIQRTQQEDSAVYLCASSVGTTDTQYFGPGTRLTVL.

This chain links TRBV5-1 with TRBJ1-2; D might be TRBD1 (6 bases). Germline V CDR1 and CDR2: SGHRS, YFSETQ. The CDR3 is made up of 14 amino acids. V was clipped by 0 bases and J by 5 bases, with 11 bases between them. For the CDR3, the DNA is TGCGCCAGCAGCTTGGATGGGGGCGATTATGGCTACACCTTC. As protein: CASSLDGGDYGYTF.

The V gene is TRBV3-1, the J gene TRBJ1-1, with D hard to call. Trimming removed 0 bases from V and 10 bases from J, with 21 bases in between. Germline loops: CDR1 LGHDT, CDR2 YNNKEL (reference sequence). The length of the CDR3 is 16 residues. The CDR3 coding sequence is TGTGCCAGCAGCCAAGATAGAGGCAGGAACCCCATGGGAGCTTTCTTT. This gives the protein CASSQDRGRNPMGAFF.

This clonotype has at least ten counts. The V and J genes are TRBV30 and TRBJ2-1, with 13 nucleotides matching TRBD2. The CDR3 is 16 residues long. V was pared by 2 bases and J by 4 bases, with 5 bases of the junction left unmatched. Germline values: CDR1 GTSNPN, CDR2 SVGIG (reference sequence). The CDR3 loop reads CAWSTGGLAGYNEQFF. The CDR3 nucleotides are TGTGCCTGGAGTACCGGGGGACTAGCGGGGTACAATGAGCAGTTCTTC.

The CDR3 nucleotides are TGTGCCAGCAGCATTTCCCCGGACAGTGGGGAGAACATTCAGTACTTC. Amino acids: CASSISPDSGENIQYF. The chain combines TRBV12-3 or TRBV12-4 with TRBJ2-4, with D possibly TRBD1 on 6 matching bases. This CDR3 spans 16 amino acids. V lost 6 bases, J lost 7 bases, and 22 bases lay in between.

Many counts were recorded for this clonotype. The rearrangement uses TRBV2 and TRBJ2-7, with TRBD1 matching over 9 bases. This CDR3 comprises 12 residues. Germline CDR1 and CDR2: SNHLY and FYNNEI. Losses at the gene ends were 8 bases for V and 6 bases for J; bases not matched to a gene: 5. The CDR3 coding sequence is TGTGCCAGCGGGACAGGGTTACGCGAGCAGTACTTC. This sequence encodes CASGTGLREQYF. Looking up the rest from reference TRBV2 and TRBJ2-7 gives the full variable domain: EPEVTQTPSHQVTQMGQEVILRCVPISNHLYFYWYRQILGQKVEFLVSFYNNEISEKSEIFDDQFSVERPDGSNFTLKIRSTKLEDSAMYFCASGTGLREQYFGPGTRLTVT.

This chain connects TRBV18 to TRBJ1-4; a possible D gene is TRBD1 (6 bases). CDR3 length: 15 residues. Trimming removed 2 bases from V and 7 bases from J, with 14 bases in between. In germline, CDR1 is KGHSH, CDR2 LQKENI. The CDR3 loop is CASSPSPSRGEKLFF. CDR3 sequence (DNA): TGTGCCAGCTCACCATCTCCCAGCAGGGGTGAAAAACTGTTTTTT.

The sample holds a few counts of this clonotype. V and J are TRBV12-3 or TRBV12-4 and TRBJ2-7; 7 nucleotides line up with TRBD2. The CDR3 extends over 14 amino acids. V gave up 2 bases and J gave up 3 bases; unmatched junction bases: 4. CDR3 bases: TGTGCCAGCAGTTTACGGGAGGTCCTCTACGAGCAGTACTTC. Its translation: CASSLREVLYEQYF.

This clonotype was seen many times. The rearrangement joins TRBV5-1 to TRBJ2-5; possible D gene TRBD1, 6 bases. V was cut by 4 bases and J by 1 base, with 11 bases left in between. CDR1 and CDR2 from the germline V gene are SGHRS and YFSETQ. The CDR3 totals 14 residues. CDR3 DNA sequence: TGCGCCAGCAGCCAAGGGACACTCCAAGAGACCCAGTACTTC. It translates to CASSQGTLQETQYF.

The CDR3 spells CAWSVRGRGIAEAFF. The CDR3 DNA reads TGTGCCTGGAGTGTACGGGGTCGGGGGATCGCTGAAGCTTTCTTT. The rearrangement uses TRBV30 and TRBJ1-1, with TRBD1 as a possible D gene (5 bases). The CDR3 runs 15 residues. V was shortened by 0 bases and J by 6 bases, with 17 bases between the two germline ends. CDR1 is GTSNPN and CDR2 is SVGIG in the germline V gene (reference sequence).

CDR3 DNA sequence: TGTGCCAGCACCCCGGGGAGCCCGAACACTGAAGCTTTCTTT. Its protein product is CASTPGSPNTEAFF. The chain combines TRBV12-3 or TRBV12-4 with TRBJ1-1; D is uncertain. CDR3 length: 14 residues. With 7 bases removed from V and 1 base from J, the gap between germline ends came to 13 bases.

This clonotype came up a few times. The CDR3 region has the DNA TGTGCCAGCAGCGCCAGCGGGAGTACCTACAATGAGCAGTTCTTC. Amino acids: CASSASGSTYNEQFF. The chain is built from TRBV9 and TRBJ2-1; 8 nucleotides line up with TRBD2. The CDR3 has 15 residues. V lost 3 bases and J lost 2; bases outside the gene matches: 4. Germline CDR1 and CDR2: SGDLS and YYNGEE.

The sample holds many counts of this clonotype. The chain recombines TRBV3-1 with TRBJ2-1; weak D call: TRBD2 (6 bases). The CDR3 length is 15 residues. V lost 4 bases and J 4 bases, leaving 14 bases between the germline ends. CDR1 is LGHDT, CDR2 YNNKEL, per germline (reference sequence). The chain's CDR3 is CASSRDFKSYNEQFF. In nucleotides, the CDR3 is TGTGCCAGCAGCCGGGACTTCAAATCGTACAATGAGCAGTTCTTC.

This clonotype occurred many times. This rearrangement joins TRBV20-1 to TRBJ1-4; possible D gene TRBD1, 5 bases. This CDR3 contains 15 residues. Germline CDR1 reads DFQATT; CDR2 reads SNEGSKA (reference sequence). The ends were cut back, 3 bases at V and 2 bases at J, with 13 bases in the middle. This chain's CDR3 is CSARTGEWTNEKLFF. CDR3 nucleotides: TGCAGTGCTAGGACGGGGGAGTGGACTAATGAAAAACTGTTTTTT.

There are many counts of this clonotype. The rearrangement links TRBV6-2 or TRBV6-3 to TRBJ1-2, with D unclear. Trimming left V 6 bases short and J 1 base short, with 9 bases between. The germline gives CDR1 MNHEY, CDR2 SVGEGT. The length of the CDR3 is 13 residues. CDR3 region: CASREAVNYGYTF. The CDR3 region has the DNA TGTGCCAGCAGAGAAGCCGTTAACTATGGCTACACCTTC.

In this sample, this clonotype turned up a few times. The genes are TRBV6-5 and TRBJ2-2; D not resolved. The CDR3 contains 15 residues. Deletions cut 5 bases from V and 0 bases from J, with 10 bases between. Germline V gene sequence: CDR1 MNHEY, CDR2 SVGAGI. The CDR3 protein is CASSTQSANTGELFF. The DNA of the CDR3 is TGTGCCAGCAGTACGCAGTCCGCGAACACCGGGGAGCTGTTTTTT.